Shown below are 10 T cell receptor beta chains from a single sample sequenced in a study of graft-versus-host responses after intestinal transplantation (dated by TCRdb to the early 2020s). To prepare the library, the immunoSEQ multiplex PCR assay was applied. The table comes from immuneACCESS by way of TCRdb, which keeps in-frame sequences with V and J called. Part of the clones is missing from these tables; in studies checked, under half for an unresolved V gene and the rest for unknown reasons. In all, the sample holds some 18,000 clones, and approximately 80% of those were seen once. The ten top clones hold about 1.9% of the sample. The source was PBMCs, collected 14 days after transplant. Receptors were obtained from a human patient who received an intestinal transplant, so some T cells may come from the graft donor.

J is TRBJ2-7 and V is TRBV6-1, with D hard to call. CDR3 length: 12 residues. V was trimmed by 4 bases and J by 6 bases, leaving 10 bases between them. Germline-derived CDR1 and CDR2 are MNHNS and SASEGT. The CDR3 here is CASSVGSGEQYF. Here the CDR3 DNA reads TGTGCCAGCAGTGTGGGGTCGGGCGAGCAGTACTTC.

V and J are TRBV5-1 and TRBJ2-5; no definite D call. The DNA end is a closer match to TRBJ2-7, so the J assignment may be wrong. This CDR3 region has 13 residues. Germline V gene data show CDR1 as SGHRS and CDR2 as YFSETQ. CDR3 in amino acids: CASSLEPPNEQYF. CDR3 sequence (DNA): TGCGCCAGCAGCTTGGAGCCGCCGAACGAGCAGTACTTC.

The rearrangement links TRBV5-1 to TRBJ2-1; D is unclear. V was shortened by 6 bases and J by 8 bases, with 9 bases between the two germline ends. CDR3 length: 11 amino acids. The germline V gene has CDR1 SGHRS and CDR2 YFSETQ. The CDR3 sequence is CASILGHEQFF. For the CDR3, the DNA is TGCGCCAGCATTCTTGGGCATGAGCAGTTCTTC.

This clone was seen a single time. V is TRBV27 and J is TRBJ1-5; TRBD1 agrees at 7 bases. CDR1 and CDR2 (germline): MNHEY, SMNVEV (reference sequence). CDR3 length: 15 amino acids. V lost 7 bases and J lost 5; bases outside the gene matches: 11. This chain's CDR3 is CASTTVGGAHQPQHF. The CDR3 nucleotides are TGTGCCAGCACTACAGTAGGGGGCGCACATCAGCCCCAGCATTTT.

The chain is built from TRBV28 and TRBJ2-1; 9 bases fit TRBD2. Per germline, CDR1 MDHEN and CDR2 SYDVKM. This CDR3 is 13 amino acids long. V trimming: 6 bases; J trimming: 9 bases; junction bases outside the gene matches: 6. DNA for the CDR3: TGTGCCAGCAGGGCGGGGGGGTATAGTGAGCAGTTCTTC. Amino acids: CASRAGGYSEQFF. The entire variable domain, with the rest obtained from reference TRBV28 and TRBJ2-1, is as follows: DVKVTQSSRYLVKRTGEKVFLECVQDMDHENMFWYRQDPGLGLRLIYFSYDVKMKEKGDIPEGYSVSREKKERFSLILESASTNQTSMYLCASRAGGYSEQFFGPGTRLTVL.

This chain links TRBV7-6 with TRBJ2-1, with 8 bases aligning to TRBD2. In germline, CDR1 is SGHVS, CDR2 FNYEAQ. There are 14 residues in the CDR3. V shed 8 bases and J 2 bases; nucleotides not matched to a gene: 5. The CDR3 nucleotides read TGTGCCAGCGGCCGCGGGGGGACCTACAATGAGCAGTTCTTC. This translates into CASGRGGTYNEQFF.

The genes are TRBV4-1 and TRBJ2-1, with a possible D match to TRBD2 (5 bases). CDR3 length: 15 residues. The germline gives CDR1 MGHRA, CDR2 YSYEKL. Trimming left V 0 bases short and J 5 bases short, with 11 bases between. In nucleotides, the CDR3 is TGCGCCAGCAGCCAAGATAGCCTAGCAAACAATGAGCAGTTCTTC. Translation gives CASSQDSLANNEQFF.

This clone was detected a few times. This rearrangement joins TRBV6-6 to TRBJ2-7; 12 positions agree with TRBD2. The CDR3 runs 16 residues. The germline gives CDR1 MNHNY, CDR2 SVGAGI (reference sequence). After removal of 1 base from V and 4 bases from J, the junction contained 5 bases not matched to a gene. The CDR3: CASSYLGLAGFYEQYF. CDR3 DNA sequence: TGTGCCAGCAGTTACTTGGGACTAGCGGGCTTTTACGAGCAGTACTTC.

Here the CDR3 DNA reads TGCAGCGTTGCCAGGGGCGGGGAGACCCAGTACTTC. Its protein product is CSVARGGETQYF. This chain links TRBV29-1 with TRBJ2-5, with a tentative D call TRBD1 (6 bases). This CDR3 has 12 residues. V was shortened by 4 bases and J by 5 bases, with 11 bases between the two germline ends. The germline gives CDR1 SQVTM, CDR2 ANQGSEA.

The chain has TRBV11-2 and TRBJ1-1; D is uncertain. CDR1 and CDR2 from the germline V gene are SGHAT and FQNNGV. V was cut by 4 bases and J by 5 bases, with 8 bases left in between. This CDR3 has 12 amino acids. The CDR3 nucleotides read TGTGCCAGCAGCTCGGGGATGACTGAAGCTTTCTTT. Protein sequence: CASSSGMTEAFF.